Listed below are T cell receptor beta chains from one sample, sequenced in a study of blood T cell repertoires in COVID-19. Sequencing used immunoSEQ multiplex PCR; TCRdb keeps in-frame clones, though not all of them. The table lists hundreds of thousands of clones, about 90% of them singletons. The sequenced sample consisted of peripheral blood. All receptors come from a middle-aged woman who had recovered from COVID-19. CDR3s include the opening cysteine and the closing phenylalanine or tryptophan. The order of the fields is CDR3 length, J gene, clone size, V gene, D gene, CDR3 protein, CDR3 DNA. The D gene is left open where the match is weak. A row's size may be missing; if present it is once, few, many or a size class.

length: 15; J: TRBJ1-2; size: -; V: TRBV2; D: TRBD1; CDR3: CASSEEAGGVFGYTF; DNA: TGTGCCAGCAGTGAAGAAGCAGGGGGCGTCTTTGGCTACACCTTC
length: 14; J: TRBJ2-2; size: -; V: TRBV7-3; D: -; CDR3: CASSRSPDTGELFF; DNA: TGTGCCAGCAGCCGAAGTCCAGACACCGGGGAGCTGTTTTTT
length: 15; J: TRBJ1-6; size: -; V: TRBV19; D: -; CDR3: CASQPPGSYNSPLHF; DNA: TGTGCCAGCCAGCCTCCGGGGTCCTATAATTCACCCCTCCACTTT
length: 15; J: TRBJ1-1; size: -; V: TRBV7-9; D: TRBD1; CDR3: CASSPSGQGLDEAFF; DNA: TGTGCCAGCAGCCCATCAGGACAGGGTCTAGACGAAGCTTTCTTT
length: 15; J: TRBJ1-1; size: -; V: TRBV3-1/TRBV3-2; D: -; CDR3: CASSQDPGYASEAFF; DNA: TGTGCCAGCAGCCAAGATCCAGGGTACGCTTCTGAAGCTTTCTTT
length: 17; J: TRBJ2-3; size: -; V: TRBV7-2; D: -; CDR3: CASSRGTRGLSTDTQYF; DNA: TGTGCCAGCAGCCGGGGTACGCGGGGGCTAAGCACAGATACGCAGTATTTT
length: 15; J: TRBJ1-2; size: -; V: TRBV3-1/TRBV3-2; D: -; CDR3: CASSLRRGFFYGYTF; DNA: TGTGCCAGCAGCCTTCGTAGGGGGTTCTTTTATGGCTACACCTTC
length: 15; J: TRBJ1-3; size: -; V: TRBV5-1; D: -; CDR3: CASSLGGSSGNTIYF; DNA: TGCGCCAGCAGCTTGGGAGGGAGCTCTGGAAACACCATATATTTT
length: 14; J: TRBJ1-2; size: few; V: TRBV7-3; D: TRBD1; CDR3: CASSPGQGAYGYTF; DNA: TGTGCCAGCAGCCCCGGACAGGGAGCCTATGGCTACACCTTC
length: 13; J: TRBJ2-1; size: -; V: TRBV7-9; D: TRBD2; CDR3: CASSLGGLAEQFF; DNA: TGTGCCAGCAGCTTAGGGGGACTAGCGGAGCAGTTCTTC
length: 15; J: TRBJ2-7; size: -; V: TRBV5-1; D: -; CDR3: CASSLATGVIYEQYF; DNA: TGCGCCAGCAGCTTGGCGACGGGGGTTATATACGAGCAGTACTTC
length: 16; J: TRBJ1-2; size: -; V: TRBV11-1; D: TRBD1; CDR3: CASSHTGTGRNYGYTF; DNA: TGTGCCAGCAGCCATACTGGGACAGGGCGTAACTATGGCTACACCTTC
length: 15; J: TRBJ2-7; size: -; V: TRBV6-1; D: -; CDR3: CASKGGGNFNYEQYF; DNA: TGTGCCAGCAAAGGTGGGGGGAACTTTAACTACGAGCAGTACTTC
length: 19; J: TRBJ2-3; size: -; V: TRBV5-1; D: TRBD2; CDR3: CASSPRGSGGILSTDTQYF; DNA: TGCGCCAGCAGCCCGCGAGGTAGCGGGGGGATTTTGAGCACAGATACGCAGTATTTT
length: 14; J: TRBJ2-2; size: -; V: TRBV29-1; D: TRBD1; CDR3: CSAGTGVGTGELFF; DNA: TGCAGCGCCGGGACAGGGGTCGGCACCGGGGAGCTGTTTTTT
length: 13; J: TRBJ1-5; size: -; V: TRBV27; D: -; CDR3: CASRQGGNQPQHF; DNA: TGTGCCAGCAGGCAGGGTGGCAATCAGCCCCAGCATTTT
length: 13; J: TRBJ1-2; size: once; V: TRBV12-3/TRBV12-4; D: TRBD1; CDR3: CASSSTGGYGYTF; DNA: TGTGCCAGCAGTTCAACAGGGGGGTATGGCTACACCTTC
length: 13; J: TRBJ2-7; size: -; V: TRBV27; D: TRBD1; CDR3: CASSPSGGNEQYF; DNA: TGTGCCAGCAGTCCGTCAGGGGGCAACGAGCAGTACTTC
length: 15; J: TRBJ1-4; size: -; V: TRBV2; D: -; CDR3: CASTEGGMANEKLFF; DNA: TGTGCCAGCACCGAGGGGGGGATGGCTAATGAAAAACTGTTTTTT
length: 15; J: TRBJ1-1; size: -; V: TRBV7-2; D: -; CDR3: CASSPFGGSYTEAFF; DNA: TGTGCCAGCAGCCCCTTTGGCGGCTCGTACACTGAAGCTTTCTTT
length: 14; J: TRBJ2-7; size: -; V: TRBV5-1; D: -; CDR3: CASSLGSSGYEQYF; DNA: TGCGCCAGCAGCTTGGGGAGTTCTGGCTACGAGCAGTACTTC
length: 16; J: TRBJ2-1; size: -; V: TRBV27; D: TRBD2; CDR3: CASSLSGGALYNEQFF; DNA: TGTGCCAGCAGTTTATCCGGGGGGGCCCTATACAATGAGCAGTTCTTC
length: 18; J: TRBJ2-1; size: -; V: TRBV9; D: TRBD2; CDR3: CASSVGLAGGIGYNEQFF; DNA: TGTGCCAGCAGCGTAGGCCTAGCGGGGGGAATAGGATACAATGAGCAGTTCTTC
length: 13; J: TRBJ1-2; size: -; V: TRBV12-3/TRBV12-4; D: TRBD1; CDR3: CASTPTGGKGYTF; DNA: TGTGCCAGCACCCCGACAGGGGGCAAGGGCTACACCTTC
length: 15; J: TRBJ1-1; size: -; V: TRBV18; D: -; CDR3: CASSPVTGLNTEAFF; DNA: TGTGCCAGCTCACCGGTGACAGGTTTGAACACTGAAGCTTTCTTT
length: 14; J: TRBJ1-1; size: -; V: TRBV25-1; D: -; CDR3: CASSETSENTEAFF; DNA: TGTGCCAGCAGTGAAACGTCAGAGAACACTGAAGCTTTCTTT
length: 13; J: TRBJ1-5; size: -; V: TRBV30; D: -; CDR3: CAWRGDNNQPQHF; DNA: TGTGCCTGGAGGGGGGACAACAATCAGCCCCAGCATTTT
length: 13; J: TRBJ2-2; size: -; V: TRBV7-3; D: -; CDR3: CASSSGSGGELFF; DNA: TGTGCCAGCAGCTCGGGATCTGGCGGGGAGCTGTTTTTT
length: 16; J: TRBJ1-4; size: once; V: TRBV5-6; D: TRBD1; CDR3: CASSTTGAETNEKLFF; DNA: TGTGCCAGCAGCACGACAGGGGCGGAAACTAATGAAAAACTGTTTTTT
length: 15; J: TRBJ2-3; size: -; V: TRBV2; D: TRBD1; CDR3: CASSPQTGGTDTQYF; DNA: TGTGCCAGCAGCCCTCAGACAGGGGGGACAGATACGCAGTATTTT
length: 13; J: TRBJ2-5; size: -; V: TRBV6-5; D: TRBD1; CDR3: CASRRQGAGTQYF; DNA: TGTGCCAGCAGACGACAGGGGGCAGGGACCCAGTACTTC
length: 16; J: TRBJ2-3; size: -; V: TRBV4-1; D: TRBD1; CDR3: CASSQDRGRSTDTQYF; DNA: TGCGCCAGCAGCCAGGACAGGGGGCGCAGCACAGATACGCAGTATTTT
length: 14; J: TRBJ2-7; size: -; V: TRBV27; D: TRBD1; CDR3: CASRGGQATYEQYF; DNA: TGTGCCAGCAGGGGGGGACAGGCGACCTACGAGCAGTACTTC
length: 13; J: TRBJ2-7; size: -; V: TRBV19; D: -; CDR3: CASSITVSYEQYF; DNA: TGTGCCAGTAGTATAACGGTATCCTACGAGCAGTACTTC
length: 13; J: TRBJ1-2; size: -; V: TRBV6-5; D: -; CDR3: CASSPDRNRGYTF; DNA: TGTGCCAGCAGTCCCGACAGGAACCGTGGCTACACCTTC
length: 15; J: TRBJ1-4; size: -; V: TRBV5-1; D: TRBD1; CDR3: CASSFTGTGAEKLFF; DNA: TGCGCCAGCAGCTTTACCGGGACAGGGGCTGAAAAACTGTTTTTT
length: 13; J: TRBJ2-4; size: -; V: TRBV18; D: -; CDR3: CASSPNTQNIQYF; DNA: TGTGCCAGCTCACCTAACACCCAAAACATTCAGTACTTC
length: 14; J: TRBJ2-3; size: -; V: TRBV6-5; D: TRBD1; CDR3: CASSSGTGTDTQYF; DNA: TGTGCCAGCAGTTCCGGGACAGGGACAGATACGCAGTATTTT
length: 12; J: TRBJ1-2; size: -; V: TRBV12-3/TRBV12-4; D: -; CDR3: CASSFGSGGYTF; DNA: TGTGCCAGCAGTTTCGGGAGCGGCGGCTACACCTTC
length: 15; J: TRBJ2-5; size: -; V: TRBV7-2; D: -; CDR3: CASSSGSTSQETQYF; DNA: TGTGCCAGCAGTTCAGGCTCTACCTCCCAAGAGACCCAGTACTTC
length: 15; J: TRBJ1-2; size: -; V: TRBV6-2/TRBV6-3; D: TRBD1; CDR3: CASSRAGTGVYGYTF; DNA: TGTGCCAGCAGTCGAGCCGGGACAGGGGTCTATGGCTACACCTTC
length: 16; J: TRBJ2-5; size: -; V: TRBV7-2; D: TRBD1; CDR3: CASSLASGTGQETQYF; DNA: TGTGCCAGCAGCTTAGCCTCCGGGACAGGGCAAGAGACCCAGTACTTC
length: 14; J: TRBJ2-1; size: -; V: TRBV6-5; D: -; CDR3: CASRLGTPYNEQFF; DNA: TGTGCCAGCAGGTTGGGGACACCCTACAATGAGCAGTTCTTC
length: 14; J: TRBJ2-7; size: once; V: TRBV18; D: TRBD1; CDR3: CASSSRGTLDEQYF; DNA: TGTGCCAGCTCATCCAGGGGGACCCTAGACGAGCAGTACTTC
length: 14; J: TRBJ1-2; size: once; V: TRBV9; D: TRBD1; CDR3: CASSVGQGDYGYTF; DNA: TGTGCCAGCAGCGTCGGACAGGGGGACTATGGCTACACCTTC
length: 13; J: TRBJ2-2; size: -; V: TRBV19; D: TRBD2; CDR3: CASSRGGTGELFF; DNA: TGTGCCAGTAGTAGGGGGGGCACCGGGGAGCTGTTTTTT
length: 13; J: TRBJ2-7; size: once; V: TRBV7-9; D: TRBD1; CDR3: CASSSGTGLKLNF; DNA: TGTGCCAGCAGCTCCGGGACAGGCCTTAAATTGAACTTC
length: 14; J: TRBJ1-3; size: -; V: TRBV19; D: -; CDR3: CASSPRGSGNTIYF; DNA: TGTGCCAGCTCCCCCCGGGGCTCTGGAAACACCATATATTTT
length: 14; J: TRBJ1-2; size: once; V: TRBV7-2; D: TRBD1; CDR3: CASSFLTGARGYTF; DNA: TGTGCCAGCAGCTTCTTGACAGGGGCGAGGGGCTACACCTTC
length: 15; J: TRBJ1-1; size: -; V: TRBV3-1/TRBV3-2; D: -; CDR3: CASSQRDKGNTEAFF; DNA: TGTGCCAGCAGCCAAAGGGACAAAGGGAACACTGAAGCTTTCTTT